Presented here are 12 T cell receptor beta chains from one specimen sequenced in a study of cytomegalovirus exposure and HLA in healthy donors. The PCR ran on 60 Vbeta and 13 Jbeta primers. Only in-frame clones appear in the TCRdb table, and some are missing; sequencing was by immunoSEQ multiplex PCR. The data contain about 170,000 clones, 65% to 85% of them singletons. The sequenced sample was PBMCs. All receptors come from a young woman in good health and CMV-seronegative.

The rearrangement joins TRBV19 to TRBJ1-5; D remains ambiguous. Germline CDR1 is LNHDA and CDR2 is SQIVND (reference sequence). V lost 0 bases to trimming and J lost 0 bases, with 15 bases between them. The CDR3 sequence is 18 residues long. CDR3 residues: CASSIERQELYSNQPQHF. As DNA, the CDR3 is TGTGCCAGTAGTATAGAACGGCAGGAACTTTATAGCAATCAGCCCCAGCATTTT.

This clone was picked up a small number of times. The CDR3 loop reads CASTPTRQGWTEAFF. CDR3 DNA: TGTGCCAGCACCCCCACTCGACAGGGTTGGACTGAAGCTTTCTTT. J is TRBJ1-1 and V is TRBV6-5; 7 nucleotides align to TRBD1. CDR1 and CDR2 (germline): MNHEY, SVGAGI. The CDR3 has 15 residues. J gave up 5 bases and V 7 bases, and 13 bases lay outside the gene matches.

The chain joins TRBV28 to TRBJ2-7; TRBD2 agrees at 8 bases. This CDR3 is 15 amino acids long. Germline lookup yields CDR1 MDHEN and CDR2 SYDVKM. V was clipped by 7 bases and J by 3 bases; unmatched bases: 11. The CDR3 DNA is TGTGCCAGCACAGCCGCGGGCGGGAGGCGCTACGAGCAGTACTTC. Its protein is CASTAAGGRRYEQYF.

The CDR3 is CASSVEPSPTDTQYF. CDR3 DNA sequence: TGTGCCAGCAGCGTAGAACCTAGTCCCACAGATACGCAGTATTTT. This sequence joins TRBV9 and TRBJ2-3, with D unclear. The CDR3 runs 15 residues. Germline assignment: CDR1 SGDLS and CDR2 YYNGEE. V was clipped by 0 bases and J by 2 bases, with 10 bases between them.

The CDR3 coding sequence is TGCGCCAGCAGCTACCGAGGGGGACTAGCGGGAGAGACCCAGTACTTC. As protein: CASSYRGGLAGETQYF. The gene calls are TRBV5-1 and TRBJ2-5; the match to TRBD2 covers 12 bases. CDR1 and CDR2 (germline): SGHRS, YFSETQ. CDR3 length: 16 amino acids. Trimming cost V 3 bases and J 4 bases; bases outside gene matches: 7.

The chain joins TRBV7-9 to TRBJ1-1; 8 nucleotides align to TRBD1. Trimming at V came to 0 bases and at J to 11 bases, leaving 5 bases not matched to a gene. Germline assignment: CDR1 SEHNR and CDR2 FQNEAQ (reference sequence). This CDR3 comprises 13 residues. CDR3 DNA sequence: TGTGCCAGCAGCTTAGCGACAGGGGAAGAGGCTTTCTTT. Amino acid sequence: CASSLATGEEAFF.

The CDR3 loop reads CASSEQLAGNNEQFF. Written as DNA, the CDR3 is TGTGCCAGCAGTGAACAACTAGCGGGAAACAATGAGCAGTTCTTC. The genes are TRBV2 and TRBJ2-1, with 10 nucleotides matching TRBD2. This CDR3 has 15 amino acids. V trimming: 2 bases; J trimming: 5 bases; junction bases outside the gene matches: 3. From germline, CDR1 is SNHLY and CDR2 FYNNEI.

This chain connects TRBV7-6 to TRBJ1-5; TRBD1 is a possible D gene (6 bases). Germline loops: CDR1 SGHVS, CDR2 FNYEAQ. There are 16 residues in the CDR3. The ends were cut back, 1 base at V and 1 base at J, with 11 bases in the middle. Here the CDR3 reads CASSLEGGMSNQPQHF. The CDR3 DNA sequence: TGTGCCAGCAGCTTAGAGGGGGGGATGAGCAATCAGCCCCAGCATTTT.

The rearrangement links TRBV5-1 to TRBJ2-3, with D perhaps matching TRBD2 (6 bases). Germline CDR1 SGHRS, CDR2 YFSETQ. V was pared by 5 bases and J by 4 bases, with 11 bases between. This CDR3 is built from 13 residues. The CDR3 coding sequence is TGCGCCAGCAGTCTAGGAGGGGCAGATACGCAGTATTTT. As protein: CASSLGGADTQYF.

V and J are TRBV5-4 and TRBJ2-5; 10 bases fit TRBD1. CDR1 and CDR2 from the germline V gene are SGHNT and YYREEE (reference sequence). This CDR3 region has 15 residues. After removal of 6 bases from V and 3 bases from J, the junction contained 8 bases not matched to a gene. The CDR3 reads CASTRIGQGEETQYF. The CDR3 DNA reads as TGTGCCAGCACCCGTATCGGACAGGGGGAAGAGACCCAGTACTTC.

Comments on this clone: One junction end disagrees with the germline gene, perhaps due to a read error. The V and J genes are TRBV6-1 and TRBJ2-1; TRBD1 aligns across 7 bases. There are 14 residues in the CDR3. CDR1 is MNHNS, CDR2 SASEGT, per germline. The CDR3 nucleotides read TGTGCCAGCAGTAACCAGGGGGATTATGTCAGCCTGATCTTC. The encoded protein is CASSNQGDYVSLIF.

V is TRBV2 and J is TRBJ2-1; 7 positions agree with TRBD1. Germline V CDR1 and CDR2: SNHLY, FYNNEI. V was pared by 3 bases and J by 0 bases, with 14 bases of the junction left unmatched. The CDR3 loop spans 19 amino acids. CDR3 coding DNA: TGTGCCAGCAGTGAGTTTTTGGGACAGCCCGGAAGCTCCTACAATGAGCAGTTCTTC. Protein sequence: CASSEFLGQPGSSYNEQFF.